What follows are 13 T cell receptor beta chains derived from one specimen sequenced in a study of shared clonotypes between healthy human individuals. Some clones are missing from TCRdb's copy, which holds only in-frame ones; the method was immunoSEQ multiplex PCR. The repertoire holds some 2 million clones, with roughly 94% as singletons. The naive CD8 population came from CD45RO-negative cells selected for CCR7, without terminally differentiated effector memory CD45RA+ cells. Specimen: naive CD8+ T cells sorted from blood. The receptors stem from a man aged 18 to 29 in good health.

The chain links TRBV27 to TRBJ2-7; D gene uncertain. Germline lookup yields CDR1 MNHEY and CDR2 SMNVEV (reference sequence). Trimming pared 8 bases from V and 1 base from J, leaving 15 bases between. The CDR3 loop spans 14 amino acids. The CDR3 DNA is TGTGCCAGCGCACTTTTGGGCGGATCCTACGAGCAGTACTTC. It codes for CASALLGGSYEQYF.

This clone was counted a few times. The V and J genes are TRBV10-3 and TRBJ2-7, with D tentatively TRBD1 (5 bases). The CDR3 has 11 amino acids. V was cut by 8 bases and J by 5 bases, with 10 bases left in between. Looked up from germline, CDR1 is ENHRY and CDR2 is SYGVKD. CDR3 protein: CAIARGNEQYF. CDR3 coding DNA: TGTGCCATCGCTAGGGGTAACGAGCAGTACTTC.

The chain carries TRBV28 and TRBJ1-5; no clear D. V was clipped by 4 bases and J by 6 bases, with 10 bases between them. Germline CDR1 reads MDHEN; CDR2 reads SYDVKM. This CDR3 comprises 13 residues. CDR3 in amino acids: CASSYLLGQPQHF. In DNA form, the CDR3 reads TGTGCCAGCAGTTACCTCTTAGGTCAGCCCCAGCATTTT. The full variable domain, in which reference TRBV28 and TRBJ1-5 provide the parts outside the CDR3, is DVKVTQSSRYLVKRTGEKVFLECVQDMDHENMFWYRQDPGLGLRLIYFSYDVKMKEKGDIPEGYSVSREKKERFSLILESASTNQTSMYLCASSYLLGQPQHFGDGTRLSIL.

The chain has TRBV10-3 and TRBJ2-3; 7 bases line up with TRBD2. The CDR3 is 13 amino acids. The V and J ends lost 8 bases and 4 bases, in that order; junction bases with no gene match: 6. The germline CDR1 and CDR2 sequences are ENHRY and SYGVKD. CDR3: CAILAGVADTQYF. CDR3 bases: TGTGCCATCCTTGCGGGAGTGGCAGATACGCAGTATTTT.

The V call is TRBV4-1, the J call TRBJ2-1; D call uncertain. This CDR3 comprises 14 residues. Germline V gene lookup returns CDR1 MGHRA and CDR2 YSYEKL. Trimming removed 0 bases from V and 7 bases from J, with 10 bases in between. The CDR3: CASSQDQTRNEQFF. The CDR3 DNA follows: TGCGCCAGCAGCCAAGATCAGACTCGTAATGAGCAGTTCTTC.

The sample holds many counts of this clone. The V call is TRBV6-1, the J call TRBJ2-3; D is ambiguous. In germline, CDR1 is MNHNS, CDR2 SASEGT. Deletions cut 7 bases from V and 2 bases from J, with 7 bases between. The CDR3 loop spans 12 amino acids. CDR3 loop: CASTPYTDTQYF. The CDR3 DNA reads TGTGCCAGCACCCCCTACACAGATACGCAGTATTTT.

V and J are TRBV27 and TRBJ2-1, with 8 bases matching TRBD1. CDR1 MNHEY and CDR2 SMNVEV come from the germline V gene (reference sequence). The V segment lost 5 bases and the J segment 4 bases; nucleotides outside the gene matches: 7. This CDR3 has 15 residues. The DNA for the CDR3 is TGTGCCAGCAGTCCGGGACAGGTCCATTACAATGAGCAGTTCTTC. Amino acids: CASSPGQVHYNEQFF.

J is TRBJ1-2 and V is TRBV29-1; 8 bases align to TRBD1. The V segment lost 5 bases and the J segment 8 bases; nucleotides outside the gene matches: 4. The CDR3 loop spans 11 amino acids. Germline V gene lookup returns CDR1 SQVTM and CDR2 ANQGSEA. The CDR3 is CSVSGGQGYTF. Here the CDR3 DNA reads TGCAGCGTTTCAGGGGGCCAGGGCTACACCTTC.

The chain carries TRBV11-2 and TRBJ1-2, with D unclear. Germline assignment: CDR1 SGHAT and CDR2 FQNNGV. The CDR3 is made up of 13 amino acids. The germline V and J ends were trimmed by 3 bases and 8 bases, with 13 bases remaining between them. This CDR3 is CASSLGPYWGYTF. CDR3 bases: TGTGCCAGCAGCTTGGGCCCATATTGGGGCTACACCTTC.

The CDR3 is CASSYRLDRDTQYF. The CDR3 DNA reads TGTGCCAGCAGTTACCGACTAGATAGGGATACGCAGTATTTT. V gene TRBV6-5 combines with J gene TRBJ2-3, with D perhaps matching TRBD2 (6 bases). V was cut by 2 bases and J by 6 bases, with 12 bases left in between. The V gene's germline CDR1 is MNHEY and CDR2 SVGAGI. The CDR3 totals 14 residues.

The rearrangement uses TRBV11-2 and TRBJ1-2, with D possibly matching TRBD1 (5 bases). The CDR3 consists of 14 residues. The germline V and J ends were trimmed by 3 bases and 4 bases, with 12 bases remaining between them. Germline loops: CDR1 SGHAT, CDR2 FQNNGV. The CDR3 spells CASSFGSGSYGYTF. The CDR3 bases are TGTGCCAGCAGCTTCGGCTCAGGGTCCTATGGCTACACCTTC.

The rearrangement uses TRBV10-3 and TRBJ2-1; weak D call: TRBD1 (5 bases). Trimming stripped 3 bases from V and 2 bases from J, with 14 bases between. CDR1 ENHRY and CDR2 SYGVKD come from the germline V gene. The CDR3 extends over 16 amino acids. CDR3 amino acids: CAISDERGLTYNEQFF. In nucleotides, the CDR3 is TGTGCCATCAGTGATGAAAGGGGCCTTACCTACAATGAGCAGTTCTTC.

The V call is TRBV7-9, the J call TRBJ1-3, with D possibly being TRBD1 (5 bases). V gave up 3 bases and J gave up 3 bases, with 12 bases separating them. This CDR3 comprises 15 residues. Germline CDR1 is SEHNR and CDR2 is FQNEAQ (reference sequence). The CDR3 sequence: CASSFYRRGGNTIYF. The CDR3 DNA follows: TGTGCCAGCAGCTTTTACAGGAGGGGTGGAAACACCATATATTTT.